This T cell receptor beta chain emerged from a study of blood T cell repertoires in COVID-19 (dated by TCRdb to the early 2020s). Some background on the complete study: Samples from collaborators originated in the United States, Italy and Spain and spanned both the acute and convalescent phases of COVID-19. Where HLA class I and class II types were available, the types were taken from metadata supplied by the sample provider, not from assay-based typing. The sample metadata nearly always contained a de-identified subject ID, COVID-19 status, age in years and sex. The prospective study material was composed of cDNA or gDNA derived from T cells, B-cell-depleted T cells, or PBMCs. Deeply sampled blood TCRbeta repertoires from subjects exposed to, actively infected with, or recovered from COVID-19 were included in the dataset. The repertoires were released in a freely available public database intended as a resource for research on the immune response to SARS-CoV-2. The samples were drawn from two sources: the first 160 participants of the ongoing ImmuneRACE study, and approximately 1,300 subjects contributed by 6 global collaborators. The investigation overall reported the following: How much clinical and demographic metadata was included differed by source and by participant, and the metadata was provided uncurated.

Samples from volunteer blood donors who had recovered from COVID-19 were contributed by a second Seattle source. Collaborating institutions collected whole blood in K2EDTA tubes following their own protocols. Collaborator samples were shipped for TCRbeta analysis as frozen whole blood, isolated PBMCs, or DNA extracted from either sample type. TCRbeta CDR3 regions were amplified from genomic DNA using the immunoSEQ Assay, a bias-controlled multiplex PCR. The authors' pipeline ran thus. Nucleated cell counts per sample were estimated from amplification of reference gene primers within the assay. To quantify the absolute abundance of each unique TCRbeta CDR3 rearrangement, sequence reads were collapsed and filtered. For each sample, productive Simpson clonality was calculated as the square root of Simpson's diversity index over productive rearrangements. As stored in TCRdb, this immuneACCESS dataset retains in-frame rearrangements with V and J assigned. A fraction of the clones does not appear; measured against another copy, unresolved V genes explain less than half of the discrepancy, and the remainder lacks a known reason. V, J and clone size were drawn from that table, and D and trimming were deduced from the DNA. The sample has about 270,000 clones on record, 86% of them singletons. The ten biggest clones cover about 9.8% of the sample.

The V end gives up 3 bases and the J end 0 bases, leaving 10 bases in the junction not matched to a gene. The CDR3, from cysteine to phenylalanine, totals 18 residues. This entry keeps only the CDR3 DNA: 54 bases, framed from base 1. CDR1 and CDR2, per the germline V gene (reference sequence), are LGHDT and YNNKEL. Points on this clone: It lacks a known antigen. No qualities accompany the bases; no much larger clone lies one base away.

The clonotype was recovered from a man between 35 and 55 years old who had recovered from COVID-19. Sequenced: peripheral blood. Recombination joined TRBV3-1 (or the pseudogene TRBV3-2) with TRBJ2-3; TRBD2 fits 9 bases in the junction. In nucleotides, the sequence is TGTGCCAGCAGCCATGGCAGCGGGGGGATCTCTAGCACAGATACGCAGTATTTT. It encodes CASSHGSGGISSTDTQYF.